The following is a T cell receptor (beta chain) sequence with its context. Its antigen is currently unknown. The sample originates from a study of shared clonotypes between healthy human individuals. On the study more broadly: The donor group consisted of a couple of women and a few men, aged 18 to 49. Study-wide results and limits: Incomplete sequencing of sorted subsets was indicated by rarefaction despite large depth. Sharing across four donors was highest in naive CD4 (around 5%) and lowest in memory CD8 (about 0.4%).

The repertoire was sequenced with immunoSEQ multiplex PCR; TCRdb's copy has only in-frame clones and lacks some. The sample includes a few million clones, about 92% of them seen just once. The CDR3 covers 14 residues. From germline, CDR1 is GTSNPN and CDR2 SVGIG (reference sequence). V was clipped by 1 base and J by 3 bases; unmatched bases: 4. The CD4+ fraction was divided into a CD45RA+ naive subset and a CD45RA-negative memory subset. The sequenced sample consisted of naive CD4+ T cells from PBMCs. Subset meaning: CD45RA+ positively selected. This TCR came from a young man in good health. Some clones in this sample may be carry-over from other donors' samples. The rearrangement uses TRBV30 and TRBJ2-7; 9 bases are shared with TRBD1. The CDR3 here is CAWSEGQGLYEQYF. The CDR3 nucleotides read TGTGCCTGGAGTGAGGGACAGGGTCTCTACGAGCAGTACTTC.